The rows below give T cell receptor beta chains drawn from one sample of a study of memory CD4+ T cells and cytomegalovirus serostatus. This table comes from immunoSEQ multiplex PCR, and its TCRdb copy is limited to in-frame clones, with some not included. The profile shows roughly 56,000 clones, 82% of them singletons. Sequencing was done on a sample of memory CD4+ T cells from blood. These receptors were taken from an adult in good health and CMV-seronegative. The CDR3 runs from the conserved cysteine through the conserved F or W. The D gene is left open where the match is weak. Some rows mark clone size as missing; the rest say once, few, many or name a class of expanded clone.

clone_size	v_call	d_call	j_call	cdr3_aa	cdr3_nt
once	TRBV2	TRBD1	TRBJ2-3	CASSEGTGYTDTQYF	TGTGCCAGCAGTGAGGGGACAGGGTACACAGATACGCAGTATTTT
once	TRBV12-1	-	TRBJ1-5	CASSFAQCSNQPQHF	TGTGCCAGCAGCTTTGCGCAGTGTAGCAATCAGCCCCAGCATTTT
-	TRBV28	TRBD1	TRBJ2-3	CASRDRGRPTDTQYF	TGTGCCAGCAGGGACAGGGGGCGGCCTACAGATACGCAGTATTTT
-	TRBV19	TRBD1	TRBJ1-1	CASSKDRRAEAFF	TGTGCCAGTAGTAAGGACAGGCGGGCTGAAGCTTTCTTT
once	TRBV5-1	TRBD1	TRBJ2-7	CASSLEGTGGHEQYF	TGCGCCAGCAGCTTGGAGGGGACAGGGGGCCACGAGCAGTACTTC
-	TRBV19	TRBD1	TRBJ1-5	CASSITGVQPQHF	TGTGCCAGTAGTATCACAGGGGTACAGCCCCAGCATTTT
-	TRBV9	-	TRBJ1-1	CASSVVAGGADTEAFF	TGTGCCAGCAGCGTAGTCGCGGGGGGCGCGGACACTGAAGCTTTCTTT
-	TRBV5-1	-	TRBJ1-4	CASSLMPGPANEKLFF	TGCGCCAGCAGCCTTATGCCGGGTCCAGCGAACGAAAAACTGTTTTTT
-	TRBV5-1	-	TRBJ1-2	CASSLGGRATNYGYTF	TGCGCCAGCAGCTTGGGAGGCAGGGCAACTAACTATGGCTACACCTTC
-	TRBV6-5	-	TRBJ2-4	CASSNPGGNIQYF	TGTGCCAGCAGTAACCCCGGGGGAAACATTCAGTACTTC
-	TRBV6-1	-	TRBJ1-2	CASSVGVGYTF	TGTGCCAGCAGCGTAGGGGTTGGCTACACCTTC
few	TRBV7-2	TRBD2	TRBJ2-7	CASSLLGLPLGEQYF	TGTGCCAGCAGCTTACTGGGACTACCACTCGGTGAGCAGTACTTC
-	TRBV27	-	TRBJ2-2	CASSLSKGGGELFF	TGTGCCAGCAGTTTATCCAAGGGCGGCGGGGAGCTGTTTTTT
-	TRBV28	-	TRBJ1-5	CASSFSDGGQPQHF	TGTGCCAGCAGTTTTTCGGACGGCGGTCAGCCCCAGCATTTT
-	TRBV6-4	TRBD1	TRBJ1-1	CASSPSWTGNLIFF	TGTGCCAGCAGTCCCTCCTGGACAGGGAATCTTATCTTCTTT
-	TRBV5-1	-	TRBJ2-5	CASSLAATDGTQYF	TGCGCCAGCAGCTTGGCCGCTACAGACGGGACCCAGTACTTC
-	TRBV19	TRBD1	TRBJ2-5	CASSLGTDLTGTETQYF	TGTGCCAGTAGTTTGGGGACAGACCTCACGGGCACCGAGACCCAGTACTTC
-	TRBV2	-	TRBJ1-2	CASKEDRIGYGYTF	TGTGCCAGCAAGGAAGACAGGATCGGCTATGGCTACACCTTC
-	TRBV5-6	TRBD1	TRBJ1-2	CASSLPGQGVFGYTF	TGTGCCAGCAGCTTGCCGGGACAGGGGGTTTTTGGCTACACCTTC
few	TRBV5-1	-	TRBJ1-1	CASRGQGTTEAFF	TGCGCCAGCAGAGGTCAGGGGACCACTGAAGCTTTCTTT
-	TRBV6-5	-	TRBJ2-2	CASSQSITGELFF	TGTGCCAGCAGTCAATCCATCACCGGGGAGCTGTTTTTT
-	TRBV9	-	TRBJ1-2	CASSLSNYGYTF	TGTGCCAGCAGCCTGAGCAACTATGGCTACACCTTC
-	TRBV27	-	TRBJ1-1	CASSPSGMKYTEAFF	TGTGCCAGCAGCCCTTCCGGGATGAAATACACTGAAGCTTTCTTT
-	TRBV29-1	-	TRBJ1-3	CSVEDLSQNSGNTIYF	TGCAGCGTTGAAGATCTCAGTCAAAACTCTGGAAACACCATATATTTT
few	TRBV29-1	TRBD1	TRBJ1-1	CSVGGQGERAFF	TGCAGCGTTGGCGGACAGGGGGAAAGAGCTTTCTTT
-	TRBV9	-	TRBJ1-4	CASSVDISTNEKLFF	TGTGCCAGCAGCGTGGACATTTCAACTAATGAAAAACTGTTTTTT
-	TRBV12-5	TRBD1	TRBJ1-4	CASARRVDRGNEKLFF	TGTGCTAGTGCGCGACGGGTGGACAGGGGCAATGAAAAACTGTTTTTT
-	TRBV28	-	TRBJ2-4	CASSLSRGTKNIQYF	TGTGCCAGCAGTTTATCCCGAGGGACCAAAAACATTCAGTACTTC
-	TRBV28	-	TRBJ1-2	CASKRGSGYTF	TGTGCCAGCAAAAGGGGGTCTGGCTACACCTTC
-	TRBV5-1	-	TRBJ1-4	CASSLEGRRDEKLFF	TGCGCCAGCAGCCTGGAGGGCAGAAGGGACGAAAAACTGTTTTTT
once	TRBV2	-	TRBJ2-7	CASNLLGPGSEQYF	TGTGCCAGCAACCTGTTAGGGCCTGGCAGCGAGCAGTACTTC
-	TRBV7-9	-	TRBJ2-5	CASSLPTGLYGQETQYF	TGTGCCAGCAGCTTACCCACGGGACTTTATGGTCAAGAGACCCAGTACTTC
-	TRBV7-2	-	TRBJ2-7	CASSLGGTNTYEQYF	TGTGCCAGCAGCTTAGGGGGGACGAATACCTACGAGCAGTACTTC
-	TRBV5-1	-	TRBJ2-3	CASTQGGARTDTQYF	TGCGCCAGCACCCAGGGGGGGGCCCGCACAGATACGCAGTATTTT
-	TRBV4-3	-	TRBJ1-2	CASSQIPERDYGYTF	TGCGCCAGCAGCCAGATACCGGAACGAGACTATGGCTACACCTTC
-	TRBV28	TRBD1	TRBJ2-7	CASSISGTGPHEQYF	TGTGCCAGCAGTATTTCCGGGACAGGGCCCCACGAGCAGTACTTC
-	TRBV15	TRBD1	TRBJ2-3	CATSSRRDRGPDTQYF	TGTGCCACCAGCTCCCGGAGGGACAGGGGACCGGATACGCAGTATTTT
few	TRBV4-1	-	TRBJ2-5	CASSQTWGGAGETQYF	TGCGCCAGCAGCCAGACGTGGGGGGGGGCCGGGGAGACCCAGTACTTC
few	TRBV7-9	TRBD1	TRBJ1-6	CASSPSGGGFNSPLHF	TGTGCCAGCAGCCCCTCTGGAGGGGGCTTTAATTCACCCCTCCACTTT
-	TRBV7-9	-	TRBJ1-1	CASSLGGQLNTEAFF	TGTGCCAGCAGCTTAGGCGGCCAATTGAACACTGAAGCTTTCTTT
-	TRBV5-1	TRBD2	TRBJ2-1	CASSPVAGGLNEQFF	TGCGCCAGCAGCCCCGTAGCGGGGGGGCTCAATGAGCAGTTCTTC
-	TRBV7-9	-	TRBJ2-3	CASSFSRIRNTDTQYF	TGTGCCAGCAGCTTTAGCCGAATCAGGAACACAGATACGCAGTATTTT
-	TRBV28	TRBD1	TRBJ2-4	CASSRTGNIQYF	TGTGCCAGCAGCAGGACAGGGAACATTCAGTACTTC
-	TRBV7-2	-	TRBJ2-7	CASSSTGSSSYEQYF	TGTGCCAGCAGCTCCACAGGGAGTAGCTCCTACGAGCAGTACTTC
once	TRBV6-6	-	TRBJ1-1	CASSAYEKQNTEAFF	TGTGCCAGCAGTGCTTATGAGAAACAGAACACTGAAGCTTTCTTT
-	TRBV7-9	-	TRBJ1-2	CASSLDRYGYTF	TGTGCCAGCAGCTTAGATCGTTATGGCTACACCTTC
-	TRBV11-2	-	TRBJ2-7	CASRPRDNYEQYF	TGTGCCAGCAGACCAAGGGACAACTACGAGCAGTACTTC
once	TRBV29-1	-	TRBJ2-3	CSVASADTQYF	TGCAGCGTTGCGAGCGCAGATACGCAGTATTTT
-	TRBV5-1	-	TRBJ1-1	CASSSTGMVGNTEAFF	TGCGCCAGCAGCTCAACAGGGATGGTAGGGAACACTGAAGCTTTCTTT
many	TRBV2	-	TRBJ2-3	CASRVDSTDTQYF	TGTGCCAGCAGGGTGGACAGCACAGATACGCAGTATTTT
-	TRBV19	-	TRBJ1-1	CASSEFRGTEAFF	TGTGCCAGTAGTGAGTTCAGGGGCACTGAAGCTTTCTTT
-	TRBV4-2	TRBD2	TRBJ2-3	CASSQVLAGSGDTQYF	TGTGCCAGCAGCCAGGTACTAGCGGGGTCTGGGGATACGCAGTATTTT
-	TRBV7-2	-	TRBJ1-3	CASSLGVTSGNTIYF	TGTGCCAGCAGCTTGGGGGTTACCTCTGGAAACACCATATATTTT
-	TRBV2	-	TRBJ2-7	CASGGPYEQYF	TGTGCCAGCGGGGGACCCTACGAGCAGTACTTC
-	TRBV5-5	-	TRBJ1-6	CASSLEQGLSPLHF	TGTGCCAGCAGCTTGGAGCAGGGATTATCACCCCTCCACTTT
-	TRBV6-5	-	TRBJ1-1	CASSYFTYTGNTEAFF	TGTGCCAGCAGTTACTTTACTTATACAGGGAACACTGAAGCTTTCTTT
-	TRBV15	-	TRBJ2-4	CATSRDGFDMTKNIQYF	TGTGCCACCAGCAGAGACGGGTTTGATATGACCAAAAACATTCAGTACTTC